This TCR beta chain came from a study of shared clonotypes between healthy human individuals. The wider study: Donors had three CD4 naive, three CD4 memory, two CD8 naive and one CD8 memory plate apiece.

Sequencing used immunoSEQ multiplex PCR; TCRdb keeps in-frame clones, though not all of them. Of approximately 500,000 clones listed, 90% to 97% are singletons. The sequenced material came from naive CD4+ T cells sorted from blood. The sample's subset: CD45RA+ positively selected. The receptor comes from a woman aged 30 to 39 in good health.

Here the CDR3 DNA reads TGCGCCAGCACGGACAGGGACAGGGGTTACGAGCAGTACTTC. This encodes CASTDRDRGYEQYF. The V and J genes are TRBV10-2 and TRBJ2-7, with 10 bases identical to TRBD1. V shed 7 bases, J shed 4 bases, and the junction held 7 bases outside the gene matches. CDR1 WSHSY and CDR2 SAAADI come from the germline V gene. This CDR3 spans 14 amino acids.